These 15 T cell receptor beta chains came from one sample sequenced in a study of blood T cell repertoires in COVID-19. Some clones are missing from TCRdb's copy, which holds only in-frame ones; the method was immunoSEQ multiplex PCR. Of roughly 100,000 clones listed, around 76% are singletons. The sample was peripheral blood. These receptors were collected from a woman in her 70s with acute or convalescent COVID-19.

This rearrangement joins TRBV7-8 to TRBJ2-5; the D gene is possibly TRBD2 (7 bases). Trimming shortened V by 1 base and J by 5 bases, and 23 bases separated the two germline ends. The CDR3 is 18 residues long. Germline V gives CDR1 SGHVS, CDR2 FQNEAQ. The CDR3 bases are TGTGCCAGCAGCTTAGGGGGGGGGACATTACGTACCGTGGAGACCCAGTACTTC. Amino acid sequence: CASSLGGGTLRTVETQYF.

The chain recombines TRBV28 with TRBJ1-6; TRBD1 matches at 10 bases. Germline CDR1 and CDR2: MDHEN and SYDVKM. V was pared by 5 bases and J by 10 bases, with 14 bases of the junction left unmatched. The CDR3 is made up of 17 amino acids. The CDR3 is CASSAGQGIGWESPLHF. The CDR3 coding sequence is TGTGCCAGCAGTGCGGGACAGGGGATCGGTTGGGAATCACCCCTCCACTTT.

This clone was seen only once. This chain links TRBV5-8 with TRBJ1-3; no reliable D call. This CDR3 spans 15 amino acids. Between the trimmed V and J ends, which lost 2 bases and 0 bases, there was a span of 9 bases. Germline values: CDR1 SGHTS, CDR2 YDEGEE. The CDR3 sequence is CASSFRGISGNTIYF. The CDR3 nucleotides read TGTGCCAGCAGCTTCCGGGGTATCTCTGGAAACACCATATATTTT.

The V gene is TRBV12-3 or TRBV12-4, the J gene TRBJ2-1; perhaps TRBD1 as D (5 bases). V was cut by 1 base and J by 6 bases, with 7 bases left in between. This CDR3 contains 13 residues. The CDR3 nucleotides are TGTGCCAGCAGTTTAGGACAGACCAATGAGCAGTTCTTC. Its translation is CASSLGQTNEQFF.

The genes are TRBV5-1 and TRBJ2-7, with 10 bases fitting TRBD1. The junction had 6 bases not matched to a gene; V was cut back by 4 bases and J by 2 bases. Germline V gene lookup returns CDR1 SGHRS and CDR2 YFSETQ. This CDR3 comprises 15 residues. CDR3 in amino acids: CASSKGQGGPYEQYF. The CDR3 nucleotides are TGCGCCAGCAGCAAAGGACAGGGGGGCCCCTACGAGCAGTACTTC. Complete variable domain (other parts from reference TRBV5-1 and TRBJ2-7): KAGVTQTPRYLIKTRGQQVTLSCSPISGHRSVSWYQQTPGQGLQFLFEYFSETQRNKGNFPGRFSGRQFSNSRSEMNVSTLELGDSALYLCASSKGQGGPYEQYFGPGTRLTVT.

The CDR3, as DNA: TGTGCCAGCAGCCAAGATTGGCTCTATGGCTACACCTTC. Its protein is CASSQDWLYGYTF. This sequence joins TRBV14 and TRBJ1-2; D not certain. V lost 0 bases, J lost 4 bases, and 6 bases lay in between. CDR1 and CDR2 (germline): SGHDN, FVKESK. The CDR3 contains 13 residues. Based on the CDR3 plus reference TRBV14 and TRBJ1-2, the full variable domain is EAGVTQFPSHSVIEKGQTVTLRCDPISGHDNLYWYRRVMGKEIKFLLHFVKESKQDESGMPNNRFLAERTGGTYSTLKVQPAELEDSGVYFCASSQDWLYGYTFGSGTRLTVV.

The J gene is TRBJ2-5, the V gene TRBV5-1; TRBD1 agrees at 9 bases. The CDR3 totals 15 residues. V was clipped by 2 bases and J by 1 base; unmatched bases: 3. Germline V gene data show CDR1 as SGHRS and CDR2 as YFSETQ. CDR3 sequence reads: CASSFGTGTQETQYF. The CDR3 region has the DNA TGCGCCAGCAGCTTCGGGACAGGGACCCAAGAGACCCAGTACTTC. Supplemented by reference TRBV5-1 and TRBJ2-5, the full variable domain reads KAGVTQTPRYLIKTRGQQVTLSCSPISGHRSVSWYQQTPGQGLQFLFEYFSETQRNKGNFPGRFSGRQFSNSRSEMNVSTLELGDSALYLCASSFGTGTQETQYFGPGTRLLVL.

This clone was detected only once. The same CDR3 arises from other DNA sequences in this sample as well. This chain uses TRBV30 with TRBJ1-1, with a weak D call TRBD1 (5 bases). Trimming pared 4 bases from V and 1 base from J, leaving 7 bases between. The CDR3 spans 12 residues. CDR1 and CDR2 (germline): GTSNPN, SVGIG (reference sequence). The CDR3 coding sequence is TGTGCCTGGACTCAGGGGAACACTGAAGCTTTCTTT. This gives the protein CAWTQGNTEAFF.

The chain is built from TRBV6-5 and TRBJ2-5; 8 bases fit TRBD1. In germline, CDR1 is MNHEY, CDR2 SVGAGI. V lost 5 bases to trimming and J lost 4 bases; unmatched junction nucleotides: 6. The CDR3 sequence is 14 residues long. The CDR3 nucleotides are TGTGCCAGCAGTCGGACAGGGTTCGGAGAGACCCAGTACTTC. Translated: CASSRTGFGETQYF.

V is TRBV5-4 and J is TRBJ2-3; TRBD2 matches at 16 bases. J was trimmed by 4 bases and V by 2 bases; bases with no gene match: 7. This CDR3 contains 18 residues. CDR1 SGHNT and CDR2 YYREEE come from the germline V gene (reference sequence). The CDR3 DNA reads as TGTGCCAGCAGCTTCGAGGGACTAGCGGGGGGGCCCCCAGATACGCAGTATTTT. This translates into CASSFEGLAGGPPDTQYF.

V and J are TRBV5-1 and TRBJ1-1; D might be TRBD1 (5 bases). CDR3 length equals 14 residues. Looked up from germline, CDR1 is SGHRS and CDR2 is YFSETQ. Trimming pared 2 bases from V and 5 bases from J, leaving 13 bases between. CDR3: CASSFRRGGTEAFF. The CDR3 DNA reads TGCGCCAGCAGCTTCCGGCGGGGCGGGACTGAAGCTTTCTTT.

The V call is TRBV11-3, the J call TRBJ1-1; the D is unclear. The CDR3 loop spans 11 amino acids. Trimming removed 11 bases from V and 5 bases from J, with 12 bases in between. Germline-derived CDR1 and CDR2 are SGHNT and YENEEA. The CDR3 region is CAGKVLTEAFF. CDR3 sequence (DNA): TGTGCCGGAAAAGTACTAACTGAAGCTTTCTTT.

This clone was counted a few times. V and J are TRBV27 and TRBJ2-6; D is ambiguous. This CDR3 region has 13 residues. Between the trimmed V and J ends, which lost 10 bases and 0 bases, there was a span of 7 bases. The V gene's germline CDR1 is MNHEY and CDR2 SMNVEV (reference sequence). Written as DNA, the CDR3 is TGTGCCACCAGGAGCTCTGGGGCCAACGTCCTGACTTTC. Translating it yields CATRSSGANVLTF.

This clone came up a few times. The CDR3 sequence is CASGLRVYEGEQFF. CDR3 DNA: TGCGCCAGCGGATTGAGGGTTTATGAGGGTGAGCAGTTCTTC. The J gene is TRBJ2-1, the V gene TRBV10-2, with D perhaps TRBD2 (5 bases). There are 14 residues in the CDR3. Trimming removed 8 bases at V and 9 bases at J, with 20 bases between. Germline CDR1 is WSHSY and CDR2 is SAAADI.

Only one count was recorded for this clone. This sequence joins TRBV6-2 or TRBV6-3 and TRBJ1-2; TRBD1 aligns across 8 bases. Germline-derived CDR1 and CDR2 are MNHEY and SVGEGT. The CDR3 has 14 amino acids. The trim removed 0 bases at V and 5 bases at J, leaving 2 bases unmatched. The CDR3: CASSYSGQAYGYTF. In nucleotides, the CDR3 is TGTGCCAGCAGTTACTCGGGACAGGCGTATGGCTACACCTTC.